This TCR beta chain was sequenced for a study of blood T cell repertoires in COVID-19. Study-level background: Spain, Italy and the United States supplied samples that represented acute and convalescent COVID-19. T cells, B-cell-depleted T cells, or PBMCs provided the cDNA or gDNA that served as material.

The CDR3 is 15 amino acids. J lost 4 bases, V lost 4 bases, and 10 bases had no gene match. The germline CDR1 and CDR2 sequences are SGDLS and YYNGEE. Sequencing used immunoSEQ multiplex PCR; TCRdb keeps in-frame clones, though not all of them. The sample yields roughly 150,000 clones, 70% to 90% seen once. The chain employs TRBV9 and TRBJ1-2; 7 positions match TRBD1. This receptor was obtained from a man aged 35-49 years who had recovered from COVID-19. Sequencing used PBMCs or T cells enriched from blood (not recorded which). Here the CDR3 DNA reads TGTGCCAGCAGCCCCCGGACAGGCGGAGGCTATGGCTACACCTTC. Protein sequence: CASSPRTGGGYGYTF. Looking up the rest from reference TRBV9 and TRBJ1-2 gives the full variable domain: DSGVTQTPKHLITATGQRVTLRCSPRSGDLSVYWYQQSLDQGLQFLIQYYNGEERAKGNILERFSAQQFPDLHSELNLSSLELGDSALYFCASSPRTGGGYGYTFGSGTRLTVV.